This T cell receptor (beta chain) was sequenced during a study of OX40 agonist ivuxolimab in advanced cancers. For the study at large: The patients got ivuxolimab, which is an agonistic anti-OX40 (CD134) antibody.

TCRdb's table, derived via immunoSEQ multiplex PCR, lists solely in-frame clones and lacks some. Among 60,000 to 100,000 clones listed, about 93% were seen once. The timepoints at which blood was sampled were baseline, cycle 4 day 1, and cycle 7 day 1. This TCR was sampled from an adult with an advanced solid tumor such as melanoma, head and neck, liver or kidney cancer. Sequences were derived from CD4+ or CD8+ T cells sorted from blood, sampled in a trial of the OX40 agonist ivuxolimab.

As DNA, the CDR3 is TGTGCCAGCAGCCAAGAACCGGGACTAGGCGCAGATACGCAGTATTTT. It yields the protein CASSQEPGLGADTQYF. The chain employs TRBV14 and TRBJ2-3; the match to TRBD2 covers 8 bases. The CDR3 has 16 residues. Per the germline V gene, CDR1 is SGHDN and CDR2 is FVKESK. Losses at the gene ends were 0 bases for V and 4 bases for J; bases not matched to a gene: 6.